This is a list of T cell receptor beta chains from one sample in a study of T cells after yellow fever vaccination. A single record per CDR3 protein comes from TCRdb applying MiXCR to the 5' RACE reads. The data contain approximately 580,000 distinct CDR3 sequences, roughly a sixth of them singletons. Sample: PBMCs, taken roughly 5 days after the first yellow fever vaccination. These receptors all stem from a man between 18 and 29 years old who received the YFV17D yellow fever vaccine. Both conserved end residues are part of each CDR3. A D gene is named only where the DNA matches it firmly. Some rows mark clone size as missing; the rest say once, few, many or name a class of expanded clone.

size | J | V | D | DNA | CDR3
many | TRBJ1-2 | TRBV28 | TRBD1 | TGTGCCAGCAGTTCGTCAGGGGGCAACTATGGCTACACCTTC | CASSSSGGNYGYTF
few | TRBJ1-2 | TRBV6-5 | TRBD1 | TGTGCCAGCAGTTACTCGAACAGGGGTAACTATGGCTACACCTTC | CASSYSNRGNYGYTF
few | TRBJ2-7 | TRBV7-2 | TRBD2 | TGTGCCAGCACCATAGCGGGGGGGAGCTCCTACGAGCAGTACTTC | CASTIAGGSSYEQYF
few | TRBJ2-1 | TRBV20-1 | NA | TGCAGTGCTTACTACAATGAGCAGTTCTTC | CSAYYNEQFF
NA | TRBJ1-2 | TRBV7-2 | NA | TGTGCCAGCAGCTTAGTACAGCTCAGGGACTATGGCTACACCTTC | CASSLVQLRDYGYTF
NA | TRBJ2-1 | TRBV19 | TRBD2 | TGTGCCACCCGGAGGACTAGCGGGGTTGGTGAGCAGTTCTTC | CATRRTSGVGEQFF
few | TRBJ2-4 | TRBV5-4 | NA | TGTGCCAGCAGCTTCGGAAGGGCCCTAGCCAAAAACATTCAGTACTTC | CASSFGRALAKNIQYF
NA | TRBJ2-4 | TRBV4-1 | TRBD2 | TGCGCCAGCAGCCAACTAGCGGGGCAGGACATTCAGTACTTC | CASSQLAGQDIQYF
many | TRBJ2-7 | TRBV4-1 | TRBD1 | TGCGCCAGCAGCCAGCGTGGGACAGAGACAGGCGAGCAGTACTTC | CASSQRGTETGEQYF
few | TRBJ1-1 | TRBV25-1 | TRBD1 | TGTGCCAGCAGTGAATCGGGACAGGGGGACACTGAAGCTTTCTTT | CASSESGQGDTEAFF
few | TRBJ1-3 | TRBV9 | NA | TGTGCCAGCAGCGAGGGTCCGTGGTCTGGAAACACCATATATTTT | CASSEGPWSGNTIYF
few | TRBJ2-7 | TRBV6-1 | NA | TGTGCCAGCAGTGACTCTGGGTCCGAGCAGTACTTC | CASSDSGSEQYF
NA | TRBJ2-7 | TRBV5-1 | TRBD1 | TGCGCCAGCAGCTCCGGGACAGACTACGAGCAGTACTTC | CASSSGTDYEQYF
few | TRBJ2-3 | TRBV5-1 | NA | TGCGCCAGCACCCCTCTTCCCGCCGATACGCAGTATTTT | CASTPLPADTQYF
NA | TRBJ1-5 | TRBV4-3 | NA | TGCGCCAGCAGCCAAGATCAAACGGGGACTCAGCCCCAGCATTTT | CASSQDQTGTQPQHF
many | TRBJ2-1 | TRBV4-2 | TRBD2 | TGTGCCAGCAGCCTACGGGGGGGCCTTAACAATGAGCAGTTCTTC | CASSLRGGLNNEQFF
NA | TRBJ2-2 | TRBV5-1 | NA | TGCGCCAGCAGCCCTGGGACCCCGTCCACCGGGGAGCTGTTTTTT | CASSPGTPSTGELFF
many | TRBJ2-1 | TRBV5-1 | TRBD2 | TGTGCCAGCAGCCCGGGACTAGCGGATTACAATGAGCAGTTCTTC | CASSPGLADYNEQFF
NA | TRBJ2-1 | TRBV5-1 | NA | TGCGCCAGCAGCCGGGTCTTGAGCTCCTACAATGAGCAGTTCTTC | CASSRVLSSYNEQFF
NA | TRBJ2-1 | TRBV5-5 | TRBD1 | TGTGCCAGCAGCTCCAGGAACCCGGGACAGGGGGCTAATGAGCAGTTCTTC | CASSSRNPGQGANEQFF
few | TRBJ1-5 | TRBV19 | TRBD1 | TGTGCCAGTAGGCCCCCCGGGACAGGGGGCGGTCAGCCCCAGCATTTT | CASRPPGTGGGQPQHF
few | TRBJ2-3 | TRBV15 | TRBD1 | TGTGCCACCAGCAGAGATGGCAGGGGGAGAGATACGCAGTATTTT | CATSRDGRGRDTQYF
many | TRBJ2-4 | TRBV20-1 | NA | TGCAGTGCCTCCCGGGAACGGGCATTTCAGTACTTC | CSASRERAFQYF
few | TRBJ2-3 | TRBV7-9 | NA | TGTGCCAGCAGCAACCCCTCGAGACAGCCAGATACGCAGTATTTT | CASSNPSRQPDTQYF
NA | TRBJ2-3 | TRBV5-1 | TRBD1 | TGCGCCAGCAGCCCCCTGGGACAGGGGACTAGCACAGATACGCAGTATTTT | CASSPLGQGTSTDTQYF
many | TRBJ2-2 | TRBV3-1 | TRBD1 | TGTGCCAGCAGTCCCCGGGACAGATACACCGGGGAGCTGTTTTTT | CASSPRDRYTGELFF
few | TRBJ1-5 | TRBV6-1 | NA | TGTGCCAGCAGGGTAGGAGGCAATCAGCCCCAGCATTTT | CASRVGGNQPQHF
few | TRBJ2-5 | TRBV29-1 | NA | TGCAGCGTCCAGTCGGTCTCACCCCAGGAGACCCAGTACTTC | CSVQSVSPQETQYF
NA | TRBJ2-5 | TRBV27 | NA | TGTGCCAGCAGTTTATCGGGGTTGGTGAAGACCCAGTACTTC | CASSLSGLVKTQYF
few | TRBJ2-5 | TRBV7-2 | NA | TGTGCCAGCAGCGGGGTTGGGGAGACCCAGTACTTC | CASSGVGETQYF
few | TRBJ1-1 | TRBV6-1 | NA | TGTGCCAGCATCCCGGGATGGGGAGGAGGCACTGAAGCTTTCTTT | CASIPGWGGGTEAFF
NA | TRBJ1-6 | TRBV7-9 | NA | TGTGCCAGCAGCCCTCAGGCGGGGTCCTATAATTCACCCCTCCACTTT | CASSPQAGSYNSPLHF
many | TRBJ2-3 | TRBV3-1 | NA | TGTGCCAGCAGTGGGGGGTTGAGAACAGATACGCAGTATTTT | CASSGGLRTDTQYF
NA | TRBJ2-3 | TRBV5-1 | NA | TGCGCCAGCTCGACCGGAGATTCACATACGCAGTATTTT | CASSTGDSHTQYF
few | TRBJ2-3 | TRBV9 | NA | TGTGCCAGCAGCCCGACGGGCCCAGATACGCAGTATTTT | CASSPTGPDTQYF
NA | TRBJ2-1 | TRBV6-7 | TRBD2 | TGTGCCAGCAGTTACGGGACTAGCTACAATGAGCAGTTCTTC | CASSYGTSYNEQFF
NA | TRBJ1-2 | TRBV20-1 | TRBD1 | TGCAGTGCTAGCCCCCTCACTCGACAGGGCCCTTTCTATGGCTACACCTTC | CSASPLTRQGPFYGYTF
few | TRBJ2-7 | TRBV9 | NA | TGTGCCAGCAGTGCCCAGGGCGGAAGCTACGAGCAGTACTTC | CASSAQGGSYEQYF
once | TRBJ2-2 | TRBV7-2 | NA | TGTGCCAGCAGCTTAGTCGGCAGGGGGGTCTCCGGGGAGCTGTTTTTT | CASSLVGRGVSGELFF
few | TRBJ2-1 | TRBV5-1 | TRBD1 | TGCGCCAGCAGCTTGGTGGGACAGGGGCTAAATGAGCAGTTCTTC | CASSLVGQGLNEQFF
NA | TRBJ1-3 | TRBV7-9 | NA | TGTGCCAGCAGCTTGAGGGGGTACCTCTCTGGAAACACCATATATTTT | CASSLRGYLSGNTIYF
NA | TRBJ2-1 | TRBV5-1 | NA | TGCGCCAGCAGCTTGGTGTGGGGACCAAGCCTAGCCCGCTACAATGAGCAGTTCTTC | CASSLVWGPSLARYNEQFF
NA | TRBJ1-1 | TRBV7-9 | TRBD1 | TGTGCCAGCAGCACCGGGACAGCCAATGAAGCTTTCTTT | CASSTGTANEAFF
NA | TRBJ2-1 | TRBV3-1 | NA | TGTGCCAGCAGCCCATTTGAGGGGGAGCAGTTCTTC | CASSPFEGEQFF
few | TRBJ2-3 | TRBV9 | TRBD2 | TGTGCCAGCAGCGTTGCGGGGGGCACATCTAGCACAGATACGCAGTATTTT | CASSVAGGTSSTDTQYF
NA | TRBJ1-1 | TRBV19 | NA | TGTGCCAGTAGTAGCTGGGGGGCTGACACTGAAGCTTTCTTT | CASSSWGADTEAFF
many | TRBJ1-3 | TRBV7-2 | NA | TGTGCCAGCAGCCCGGCCCACTCTGGAAACACCATATATTTT | CASSPAHSGNTIYF
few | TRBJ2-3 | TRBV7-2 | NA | TGTGCCAGCAGCACAGGGACTTCTGGGGTCGTAGATACGCAGTATTTT | CASSTGTSGVVDTQYF
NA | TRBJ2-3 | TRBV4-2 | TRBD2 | TGTGCCAGCAGCCAAGATTTGCTAGCGGGGTCCACAGATACGCAGTATTTT | CASSQDLLAGSTDTQYF
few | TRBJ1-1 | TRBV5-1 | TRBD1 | TGCGCCAGCAGCTTGGCTACAGGGGATCGGGGCACTGAAGCTTTCTTT | CASSLATGDRGTEAFF
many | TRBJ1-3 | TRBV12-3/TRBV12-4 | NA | TGTGCCAGCAGTTTAATAAGCTCTGGAAACACCATATATTTT | CASSLISSGNTIYF
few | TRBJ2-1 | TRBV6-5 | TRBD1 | TGTGCCAGCACCGACAGGGGGCCGAATGAGCAGTTCTTC | CASTDRGPNEQFF
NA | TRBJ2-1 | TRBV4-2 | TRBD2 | TGTGCCAGCAGCCAGGGGGGGGAAGACTACAATGAGCAGTTCTTC | CASSQGGEDYNEQFF
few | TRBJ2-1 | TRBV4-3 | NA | TGCGCCAGCAGCCAAGAAGCGCGCTCGAGGAATGAGCAGTTCTTC | CASSQEARSRNEQFF
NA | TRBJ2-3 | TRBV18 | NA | TGTGCCAGCTCACCACCTCCCAGGATAGATACGCAGTATTTT | CASSPPPRIDTQYF
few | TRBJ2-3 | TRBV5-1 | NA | TGCGCCAGCAGCTTTTCTACGGGGGCTGATACGCAGTATTTT | CASSFSTGADTQYF
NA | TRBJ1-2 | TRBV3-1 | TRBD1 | TGTGCCAGCAGCCAACGGCAGGGGGTTAACTATGGCTACACCTTC | CASSQRQGVNYGYTF
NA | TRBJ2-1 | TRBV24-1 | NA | TGTGCCACCAGTGATTTGCTGAGCGGGTCAAGGGTCTACAATGAGCAGTTCTTC | CATSDLLSGSRVYNEQFF
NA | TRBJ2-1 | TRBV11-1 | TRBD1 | TGTGCCAGCAGCGCAACCGGGACAGACAGATACAATGAGCAGTTCTTC | CASSATGTDRYNEQFF